The clone carrying this T cell receptor beta chain was seen at least ten times. The V gene lost 7 bases and the J gene lost 7 bases, with 17 bases spanning the gap. The CDR3 runs to 14 residues. Germline CDR1 reads MNHEY; CDR2 reads SMNVEV (reference sequence). The record originates from a study of T-cell reconstitution after alpha-beta-depleted transplantation in children. A TCRbeta library incorporating unique molecular identifiers was prepared. TCRdb ran MiXCR on the PCR reads and lists one entry per CDR3 protein. The table includes about 400,000 distinct CDR3 sequences, around 21% detected once. The origin of this receptor is a human donor who donated a stem cell graft to a child with acute myeloid leukemia. The chain links TRBV27 to TRBJ2-1, with D possibly being TRBD2 (6 bases). This specimen consisted of PBMCs from the stem cell graft donor, obtained from the stem cell graft. The CDR3 nucleotides read TGTGCCAGCACCACGTCCCGAGGGAGGAATGAGCAGTTCTTC. This sequence encodes CASTTSRGRNEQFF.